These T cell receptor beta chains were read from a single sample in a study of shared clonotypes between healthy human individuals. Using immunoSEQ multiplex PCR, the repertoire was profiled, and TCRdb retains in-frame clones only, with some absent. The sample contains around 2,000,000 clones, approximately 94% of which appear only once. Sample: naive CD8+ T cells sorted from blood. The receptors stem from a young man in good health. The CDR3 runs from the conserved cysteine through the conserved F or W. A D gene is named only where the DNA matches it firmly. The size field is filled for only some rows; it gives once, few, many or a size class.

d_call clone_size j_call v_call cdr3_aa cdr3_nt
. . TRBJ2-3 TRBV4-1 CASNGGEYSTDTQYF TGCGCCAGCAATGGCGGGGAGTATAGCACAGATACGCAGTATTTT
. . TRBJ2-2 TRBV11-3 CASSLGHQTGELFF TGTGCCAGCAGCTTGGGTCACCAAACCGGGGAGCTGTTTTTT
. . TRBJ2-2 TRBV5-4 CASSLDWDTLNTGELFF TGTGCCAGCAGCTTAGACTGGGACACTCTGAACACCGGGGAGCTGTTTTTT
TRBD2 . TRBJ2-7 TRBV27 CASKEFTGGLEQYF TGTGCCAGCAAGGAATTTACGGGGGGGCTCGAGCAGTACTTC
TRBD2 . TRBJ2-7 TRBV4-1 CASSQTRGLATYEQYF TGCGCCAGCAGCCAAACTCGGGGACTAGCAACCTACGAGCAGTACTTC
. . TRBJ1-1 TRBV2 CASSETARGTEAFF TGTGCCAGCAGTGAAACGGCGAGGGGTACTGAAGCTTTCTTT
. . TRBJ2-7 TRBV6-5 CASSYTEGYEQYF TGTGCCAGCAGTTATACAGAGGGGTACGAGCAGTACTTC
. . TRBJ2-5 TRBV15 CATSREGSETQYF TGTGCCACCAGCAGAGAGGGTAGTGAGACCCAGTACTTC
TRBD2 . TRBJ2-1 TRBV18 CASSSPVTSGSLDEQFF TGTGCCAGCTCATCTCCCGTGACTAGCGGGAGTTTGGATGAGCAGTTCTTC
. . TRBJ2-3 TRBV14 CASSPSSFWTDTQYF TGTGCCAGCAGCCCTTCTAGCTTCTGGACAGATACGCAGTATTTT
. once TRBJ2-1 TRBV4-2 CASSQGWGAGPSYGEQFF TGTGCCAGCAGCCAAGGGTGGGGGGCCGGCCCCTCTTACGGTGAGCAGTTCTTC
. . TRBJ2-5 TRBV2 CASSVSRREETQYF TGTGCCAGCAGTGTATCCCGGCGCGAAGAGACCCAGTACTTC
. . TRBJ1-2 TRBV5-6 CASSGIQHGYTF TGTGCCAGCAGCGGGATACAGCATGGCTACACCTTC
. once TRBJ1-1 TRBV6-6 CASSGQSEAFF TGTGCCAGCAGCGGACAGTCTGAAGCTTTCTTT
. . TRBJ1-1 TRBV19 CASSRGENTEAFF TGTGCCAGTAGTAGAGGGGAAAACACTGAAGCTTTCTTT
TRBD1 . TRBJ2-7 TRBV4-1 CASSPSGQGQLEQYF TGCGCCAGCAGCCCGTCGGGACAGGGGCAACTCGAGCAGTACTTC
. . TRBJ2-1 TRBV29-1 CSVEGGLPEQFF TGCAGCGTTGAGGGTGGACTACCCGAGCAGTTCTTC
TRBD1 . TRBJ1-3 TRBV4-3 CASSQGQGSDGNTIYF TGCGCCAGCAGCCAGGGACAGGGTTCGGATGGAAACACCATATATTTT
. . TRBJ1-6 TRBV27 CASRTGWDSPLHF TGTGCCAGCAGAACAGGGTGGGATTCACCCCTCCACTTT
. . TRBJ2-3 TRBV27 CASSSQLETDTQYF TGTGCCAGCAGCTCCCAATTAGAAACAGATACGCAGTATTTT
. . TRBJ2-2 TRBV30 CAWSRTDNTGELFF TGTGCCTGGAGCCGGACAGACAACACCGGGGAGCTGTTTTTT
. . TRBJ2-7 TRBV5-6 CASSTDHLGQYF TGTGCCAGCAGCACGGACCACCTCGGGCAGTACTTC
. . TRBJ1-2 TRBV7-9 CASSHGKLGYTF TGTGCCAGCAGTCATGGGAAGTTAGGCTACACCTTC
TRBD1 . TRBJ2-7 TRBV4-1 CASSPIGGQEAEQYF TGCGCCAGCAGCCCAATAGGGGGACAGGAGGCCGAGCAGTACTTC
. . TRBJ2-1 TRBV2 CASMELAYNEQFF TGTGCCAGCATGGAACTAGCCTACAATGAGCAGTTCTTC
TRBD1 few TRBJ1-1 TRBV11-2 CASSKSTGGTEAFF TGTGCCAGCAGCAAATCCACAGGGGGCACTGAAGCTTTCTTT